The T cell receptor beta chain under discussion was sequenced for a study of OX40 agonist ivuxolimab in advanced cancers. In the study overall: An anti-OX40 (CD134) antibody with agonistic activity, ivuxolimab, was administered to patients.

This CDR3 contains 13 residues. Trimming removed 4 bases at V and 6 bases at J, with 12 bases between. Germline V gene data show CDR1 as SGHAT and CDR2 as FQNNGV. Clones were read by immunoSEQ multiplex PCR, and TCRdb kept only the in-frame ones, dropping some. This sample carries roughly 58,000 clones, 70% to 90% of them seen once, and the ten largest clones take around 0.76%. The chain combines TRBV11-2 with TRBJ1-1; D uncertain. The sample was CD4+ or CD8+ T cells sorted from blood, taken in a trial of the OX40 agonist ivuxolimab. The TCR sequence derives from an adult with an advanced solid tumor such as melanoma, head and neck, liver or kidney cancer. CDR3 sequence (DNA): TGTGCCAGCAGCTCAACGGACGGTTCTGAAGCTTTCTTT. Its protein product is CASSSTDGSEAFF.